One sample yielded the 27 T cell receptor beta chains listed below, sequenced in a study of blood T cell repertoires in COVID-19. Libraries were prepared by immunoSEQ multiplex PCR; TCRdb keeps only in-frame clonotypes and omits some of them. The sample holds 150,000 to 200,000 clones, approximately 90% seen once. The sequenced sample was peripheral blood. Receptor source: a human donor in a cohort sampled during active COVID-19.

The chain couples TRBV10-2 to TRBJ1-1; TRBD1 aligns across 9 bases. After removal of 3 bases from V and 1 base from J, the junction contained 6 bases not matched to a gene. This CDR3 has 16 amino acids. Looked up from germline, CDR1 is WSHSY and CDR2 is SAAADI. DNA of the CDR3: TGCGCCAGCAGTGAAAGGACAGGGGCGAGGAACACTGAAGCTTTCTTT. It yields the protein CASSERTGARNTEAFF.

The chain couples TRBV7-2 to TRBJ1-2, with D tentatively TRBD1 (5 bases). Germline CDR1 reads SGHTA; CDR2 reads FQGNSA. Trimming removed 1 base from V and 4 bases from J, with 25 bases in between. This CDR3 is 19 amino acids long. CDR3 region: CASSLVLARGPSLVYGYTF. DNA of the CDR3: TGTGCCAGCAGCTTAGTATTGGCAAGGGGCCCTTCCTTAGTCTATGGCTACACCTTC.

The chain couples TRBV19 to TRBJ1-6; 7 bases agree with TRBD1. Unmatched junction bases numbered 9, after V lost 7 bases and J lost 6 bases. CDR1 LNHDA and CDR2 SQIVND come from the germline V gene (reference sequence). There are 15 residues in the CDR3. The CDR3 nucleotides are TGTGCCAGTAAGATGAACAGGGGAGGTAATTCACCCCTCCACTTT. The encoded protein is CASKMNRGGNSPLHF.

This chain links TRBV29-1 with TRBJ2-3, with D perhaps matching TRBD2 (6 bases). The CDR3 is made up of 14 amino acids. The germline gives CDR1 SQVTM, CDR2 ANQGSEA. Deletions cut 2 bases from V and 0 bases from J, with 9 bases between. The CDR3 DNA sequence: TGCAGCGTTGAACGGCGGGGAAGCACAGATACGCAGTATTTT. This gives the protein CSVERRGSTDTQYF.

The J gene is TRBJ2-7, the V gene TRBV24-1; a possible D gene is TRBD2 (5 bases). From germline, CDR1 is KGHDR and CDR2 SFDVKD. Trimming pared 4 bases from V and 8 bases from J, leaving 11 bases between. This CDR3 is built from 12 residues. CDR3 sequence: CATSEHTGKQYF. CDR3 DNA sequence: TGTGCCACCAGTGAGCATACGGGGAAGCAGTACTTC.

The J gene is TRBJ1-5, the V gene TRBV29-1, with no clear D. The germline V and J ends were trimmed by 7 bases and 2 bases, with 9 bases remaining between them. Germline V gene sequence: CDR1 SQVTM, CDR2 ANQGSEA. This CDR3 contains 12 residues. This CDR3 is CSAGLGNQPQHF. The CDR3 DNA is TGCAGCGCTGGACTTGGCAATCAGCCCCAGCATTTT.

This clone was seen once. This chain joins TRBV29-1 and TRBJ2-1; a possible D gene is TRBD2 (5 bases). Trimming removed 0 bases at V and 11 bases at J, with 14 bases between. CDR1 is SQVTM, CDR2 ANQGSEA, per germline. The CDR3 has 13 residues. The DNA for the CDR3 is TGCAGCGTTGAAGATCCCGGAGGACCCAAGCAGTTCTTC. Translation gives CSVEDPGGPKQFF.

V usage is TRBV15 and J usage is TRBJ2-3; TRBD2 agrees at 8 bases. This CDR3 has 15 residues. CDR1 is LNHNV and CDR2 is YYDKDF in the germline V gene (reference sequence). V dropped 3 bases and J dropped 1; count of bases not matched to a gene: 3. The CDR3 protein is CATSSQLAGTDTQYF. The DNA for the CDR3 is TGTGCCACCAGCAGCCAACTAGCGGGCACAGATACGCAGTATTTT.

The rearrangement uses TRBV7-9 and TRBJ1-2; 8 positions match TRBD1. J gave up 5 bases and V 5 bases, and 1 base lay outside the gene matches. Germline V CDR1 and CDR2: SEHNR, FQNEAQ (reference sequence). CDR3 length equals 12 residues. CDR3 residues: CASSRDRYGYTF. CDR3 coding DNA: TGTGCCAGCAGCCGGGACAGGTATGGCTACACCTTC.

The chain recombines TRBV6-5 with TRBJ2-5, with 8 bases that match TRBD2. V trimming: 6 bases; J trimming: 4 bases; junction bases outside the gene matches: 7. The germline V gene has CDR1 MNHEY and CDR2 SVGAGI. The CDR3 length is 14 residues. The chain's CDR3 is CASSIGRAIETQYF. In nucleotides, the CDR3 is TGTGCCAGCAGCATCGGGAGGGCCATAGAGACCCAGTACTTC.

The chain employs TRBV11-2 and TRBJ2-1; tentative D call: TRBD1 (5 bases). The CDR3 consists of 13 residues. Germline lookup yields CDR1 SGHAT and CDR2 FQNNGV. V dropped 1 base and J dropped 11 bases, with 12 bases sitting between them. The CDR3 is CASSLVQVGKQFF. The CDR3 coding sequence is TGTGCCAGCAGCTTAGTACAGGTGGGTAAGCAGTTCTTC.

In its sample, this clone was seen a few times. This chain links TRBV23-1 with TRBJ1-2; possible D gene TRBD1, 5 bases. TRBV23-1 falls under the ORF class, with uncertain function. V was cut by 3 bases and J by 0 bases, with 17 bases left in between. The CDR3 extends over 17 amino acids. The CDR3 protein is CASSQSKRDLTNYGYTF. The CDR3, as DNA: TGCGCCAGCAGTCAGTCCAAACGGGACTTAACTAACTATGGCTACACCTTC.

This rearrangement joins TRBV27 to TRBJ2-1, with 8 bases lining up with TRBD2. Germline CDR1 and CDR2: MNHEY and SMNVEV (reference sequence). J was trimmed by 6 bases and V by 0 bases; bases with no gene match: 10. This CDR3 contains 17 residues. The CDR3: CASSLSVPAGEGNEQFF. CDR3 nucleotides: TGTGCCAGCAGTTTATCGGTTCCAGCGGGAGAGGGCAATGAGCAGTTCTTC.

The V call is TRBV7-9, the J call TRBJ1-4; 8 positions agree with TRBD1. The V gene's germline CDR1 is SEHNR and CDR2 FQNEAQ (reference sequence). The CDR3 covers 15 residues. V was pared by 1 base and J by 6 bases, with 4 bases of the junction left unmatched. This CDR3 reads CASSLETGGDEKLFF. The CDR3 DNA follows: TGTGCCAGCAGCTTAGAAACAGGGGGGGATGAAAAACTGTTTTTT.

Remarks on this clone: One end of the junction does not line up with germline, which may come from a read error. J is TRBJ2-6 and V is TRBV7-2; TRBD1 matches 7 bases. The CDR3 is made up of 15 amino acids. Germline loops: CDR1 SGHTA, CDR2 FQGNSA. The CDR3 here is CASSLTGVGANVPTF. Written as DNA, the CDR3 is TGTGCCAGCAGTTTAACAGGGGTCGGGGCCAACGTCCCGACTTTC.

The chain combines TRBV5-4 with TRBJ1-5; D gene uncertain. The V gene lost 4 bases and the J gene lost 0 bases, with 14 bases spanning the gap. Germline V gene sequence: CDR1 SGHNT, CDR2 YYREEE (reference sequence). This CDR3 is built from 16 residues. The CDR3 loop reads CASSPAGVYSNQPQHF. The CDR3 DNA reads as TGTGCCAGCAGCCCGGCCGGAGTTTATAGCAATCAGCCCCAGCATTTT.

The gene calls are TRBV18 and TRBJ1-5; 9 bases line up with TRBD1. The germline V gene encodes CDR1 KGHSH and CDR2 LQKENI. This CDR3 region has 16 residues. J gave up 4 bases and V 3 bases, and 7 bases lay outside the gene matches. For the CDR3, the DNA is TGTGCCAGCTCACCGCTGGGACAGGGAGGTAATCAGCCCCAGCATTTT. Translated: CASSPLGQGGNQPQHF.

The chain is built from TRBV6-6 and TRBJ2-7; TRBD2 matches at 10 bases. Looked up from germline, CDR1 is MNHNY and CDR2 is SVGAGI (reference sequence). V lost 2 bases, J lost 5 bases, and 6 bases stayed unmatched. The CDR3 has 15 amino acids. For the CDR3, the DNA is TGTGCCAGCAGTTACAGCAGCGGGAGGGCCGACGAGCAGTACTTC. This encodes CASSYSSGRADEQYF.

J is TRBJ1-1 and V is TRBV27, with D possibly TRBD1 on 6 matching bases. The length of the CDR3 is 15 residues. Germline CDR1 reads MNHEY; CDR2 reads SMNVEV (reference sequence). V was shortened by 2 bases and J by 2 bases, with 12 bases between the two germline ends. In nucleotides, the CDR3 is TGTGCCAGCAGTTTAGGAACAGGGCCCAACACTGAAGCTTTCTTT. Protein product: CASSLGTGPNTEAFF.

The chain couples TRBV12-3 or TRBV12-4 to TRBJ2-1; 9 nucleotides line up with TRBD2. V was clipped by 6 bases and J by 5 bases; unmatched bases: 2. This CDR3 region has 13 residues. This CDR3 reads CASSKREDNEQFF. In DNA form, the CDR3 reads TGTGCCAGCAGCAAGCGGGAGGACAATGAGCAGTTCTTC.

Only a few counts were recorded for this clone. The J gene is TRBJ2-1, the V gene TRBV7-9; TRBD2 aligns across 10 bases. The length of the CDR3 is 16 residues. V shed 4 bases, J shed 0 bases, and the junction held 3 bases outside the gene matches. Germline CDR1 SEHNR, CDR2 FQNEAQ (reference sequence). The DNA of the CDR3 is TGTGCCAGCAGCTCGGGACTAGCGAGCTCCTACAATGAGCAGTTCTTC. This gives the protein CASSSGLASSYNEQFF.

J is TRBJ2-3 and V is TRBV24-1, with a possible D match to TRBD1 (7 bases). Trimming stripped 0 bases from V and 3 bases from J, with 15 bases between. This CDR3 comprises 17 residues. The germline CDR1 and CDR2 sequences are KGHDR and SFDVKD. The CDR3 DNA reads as TGTGCCACCAGTGATTTGCAAAGGGCAGGGGGGACAGATACGCAGTATTTT. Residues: CATSDLQRAGGTDTQYF.

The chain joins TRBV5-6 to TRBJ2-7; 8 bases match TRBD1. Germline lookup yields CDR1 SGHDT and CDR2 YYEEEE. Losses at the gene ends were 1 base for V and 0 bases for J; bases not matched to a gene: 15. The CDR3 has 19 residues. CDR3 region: CASSLTKQRTGPYSYEQYF. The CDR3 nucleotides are TGTGCCAGCAGCTTGACGAAACAAAGGACAGGGCCCTACTCCTACGAGCAGTACTTC.

This chain's CDR3 is CAISEGRAEYGYTF. CDR3 bases: TGTGCCATCAGTGAGGGCAGGGCGGAATATGGCTACACCTTC. The J gene is TRBJ1-2, the V gene TRBV10-3; tentatively, D is TRBD1 (5 bases). Trimming took off 2 bases at V and 5 bases at J, with 12 bases between the two ends. The germline CDR1 and CDR2 sequences are ENHRY and SYGVKD. The CDR3 loop spans 14 amino acids.

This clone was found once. Here the CDR3 reads CASSFGLAEQYF. The CDR3 DNA is TGTGCCAGCAGCTTCGGACTAGCAGAGCAGTACTTC. V and J are TRBV13 and TRBJ2-7; 8 nucleotides line up with TRBD2. This CDR3 comprises 12 residues. CDR1 is PRHDT, CDR2 FYEKMQ, per germline (reference sequence). The J segment lost 7 bases and the V segment lost 3 bases, leaving 2 bases of the junction unmatched. The full variable domain, with the rest looked up from reference TRBV13 and TRBJ2-7, is AAGVIQSPRHLIKEKRETATLKCYPIPRHDTVYWYQQGPGQDPQFLISFYEKMQSDKGSIPDRFSAQQFSDYHSELNMSSLELGDSALYFCASSFGLAEQYFGPGTRLTVT.

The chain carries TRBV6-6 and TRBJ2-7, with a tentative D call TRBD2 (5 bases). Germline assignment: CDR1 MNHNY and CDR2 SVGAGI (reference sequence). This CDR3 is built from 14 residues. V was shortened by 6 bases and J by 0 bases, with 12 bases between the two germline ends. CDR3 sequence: CASRDSGHSYEQYF. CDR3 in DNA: TGTGCCAGCAGGGACTCGGGTCACTCCTACGAGCAGTACTTC.

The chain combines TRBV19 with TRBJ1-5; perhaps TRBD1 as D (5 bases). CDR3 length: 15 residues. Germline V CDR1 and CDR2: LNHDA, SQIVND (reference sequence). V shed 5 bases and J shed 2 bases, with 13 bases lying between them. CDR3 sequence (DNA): TGTGCCAGTAGTTGGGGAGGGACTGGCAATCAGCCCCAGCATTTT. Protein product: CASSWGGTGNQPQHF. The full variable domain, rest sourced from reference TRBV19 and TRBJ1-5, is DGGITQSPKYLFRKEGQNVTLSCEQNLNHDAMYWYRQDPGQGLRLIYYSQIVNDFQKGDIAEGYSVSREKKESFPLTVTSAQKNPTAFYLCASSWGGTGNQPQHFGDGTRLSIL.